Each of the 11 T cell receptor beta chains below was sequenced from the same sample in a study of T cells in Graves' hyperthyroidism and ophthalmopathy. Amplified TCR beta CDR3 regions came from RNA transcripts. HTBI primers were the set used in a first-round RT-PCR of the TCR CDR3. TCRdb recomputed calls from the multiplex PCR reads with MiXCR, one row per CDR3 protein. There are about 640,000 distinct CDR3 sequences in the sample; roughly 15% occur only once, and approximately 12% lies in the top ten. Material: blood. The receptors here all came from a woman between 45 and 60 years old with Graves' ophthalmopathy.

This clonotype was found a few times. The chain carries TRBV4-1 and TRBJ2-1; TRBD2 aligns across 10 bases. After removal of 4 bases from V and 7 bases from J, the junction contained 7 bases not matched to a gene. The germline CDR1 and CDR2 sequences are MGHRA and YSYEKL. The CDR3 consists of 15 residues. The CDR3 is CASSLRVAGGNEQFF. Written as DNA, the CDR3 is TGCGCCAGCAGCCTTCGGGTAGCGGGAGGAAATGAGCAGTTCTTC.

V and J are TRBV18 and TRBJ1-2, with D tentatively TRBD1 (6 bases). CDR3 length equals 13 residues. V lost 7 bases to trimming and J lost 8 bases, with 17 bases between them. Germline lookup yields CDR1 KGHSH and CDR2 LQKENI. This CDR3 reads CASFDRFMEGYTF. The CDR3 region has the DNA TGTGCCAGCTTCGACAGGTTCATGGAAGGCTACACCTTC. Using reference TRBV18 and TRBJ1-2 for the parts outside the CDR3, the full variable domain is NAGVMQNPRHLVRRRGQEARLRCSPMKGHSHVYWYRQLPEEGLKFMVYLQKENIIDESGMPKERFSAEFPKEGPSILRIQQVVRGDSAAYFCASFDRFMEGYTFGSGTRLTVV.

In this sample, this clonotype turned up many times. The chain has TRBV12-3 or TRBV12-4 and TRBJ2-3; TRBD1 is a possible D gene (6 bases). The CDR3 is made up of 19 amino acids. V gave up 5 bases and J gave up 0 bases, with 24 bases separating them. Written as DNA, the CDR3 is TGTGCCAGCAGTCTCCAGGGGTCGGGTGGGGCCCTTAGCACAGATACGCAGTATTTT. This gives the protein CASSLQGSGGALSTDTQYF.

This clonotype appeared many times. Here the CDR3 DNA reads TGCAGTGCTAGAGTCGCGGGAGTATTATCAGATACGCAGTATTTT. This sequence encodes CSARVAGVLSDTQYF. The V call is TRBV20-1, the J call TRBJ2-3; 7 bases match TRBD2. Trimming cost V 1 base and J 4 bases; bases outside gene matches: 8. Germline V gene data show CDR1 as DFQATT and CDR2 as SNEGSKA (reference sequence). This CDR3 is 15 amino acids long.

There are a few counts of this clonotype. The CDR3 sequence: CATSGQSSGANVLTF. Here the CDR3 DNA reads TGTGCCACCAGCGGACAGTCCTCTGGGGCCAACGTCCTGACTTTC. The V gene is TRBV15, the J gene TRBJ2-6, with D tentatively TRBD1 (6 bases). Deletions cut 5 bases from V and 0 bases from J, with 8 bases between. Germline CDR1 and CDR2: LNHNV and YYDKDF (reference sequence). The CDR3 covers 15 residues.

This clonotype was seen ten or more times. The gene calls are TRBV30 and TRBJ2-3; 7 bases match TRBD2. J gave up 5 bases and V 1 base, and 3 bases lay outside the gene matches. Per germline, CDR1 GTSNPN and CDR2 SVGIG (reference sequence). This CDR3 is built from 13 residues. This CDR3 reads CAWSALARDTQYF. In DNA form, the CDR3 reads TGTGCCTGGAGTGCACTAGCGCGAGATACGCAGTATTTT.

The table lists this clonotype with many counts. The chain employs TRBV6-1 and TRBJ1-1; 9 bases fit TRBD1. The CDR3 runs 15 residues. CDR1 is MNHNS, CDR2 SASEGT, per germline. V was clipped by 7 bases and J by 3 bases; unmatched bases: 9. The CDR3 reads CASTAGTGWDTEAFF. CDR3 DNA sequence: TGTGCCAGCACCGCCGGGACAGGGTGGGACACTGAAGCTTTCTTT.

This clonotype was picked up many times. V usage is TRBV6-1 and J usage is TRBJ2-7; 9 nucleotides match TRBD1. Trimming removed 8 bases from V and 2 bases from J; junction bases left unmatched: 4. Germline loops: CDR1 MNHNS, CDR2 SASEGT. The CDR3 has 13 amino acids. This CDR3 is CASLGTGTYEQYF. The CDR3 bases are TGTGCCAGCCTAGGGACAGGGACCTACGAGCAGTACTTC.

This clonotype was detected once. Relative to the germline gene, one junction end is altered; a read error may explain this. This CDR3 is CTSSVDLGQGTDTQYF. CDR3 DNA: TGTACCAGCAGCGTAGACTTGGGGCAGGGTACAGATACGCAGTATTTT. The rearrangement links TRBV9 to TRBJ2-3, with D tentatively TRBD1 (5 bases). The CDR3 sequence is 16 residues long. Germline V gives CDR1 SGDLS, CDR2 YYNGEE.

The V and J genes are TRBV24-1 and TRBJ1-5, with 8 bases lining up with TRBD1. This CDR3 comprises 18 residues. The V gene's germline CDR1 is KGHDR and CDR2 SFDVKD. V lost 7 bases and J lost 2; bases outside the gene matches: 15. The CDR3 DNA follows: TGTGCCACCAGGGAGGCCTCCAGGGGGCGCGGGGGCAATCAGCCCCAGCATTTT. It is translated as CATREASRGRGGNQPQHF.

This clonotype was counted at least ten times. This chain links TRBV5-1 with TRBJ2-1, with 7 bases matching TRBD2. CDR1 and CDR2 from the germline V gene are SGHRS and YFSETQ. The V gene end was trimmed by 4 bases and the J gene end by 0 bases; junction bases not matched to a gene: 10. The CDR3 runs to 17 residues. In DNA, the CDR3 is TGCGCCAGCAGCGCGACTAGCCTCCCCAGCTCCTACAATGAGCAGTTCTTC. This translates into CASSATSLPSSYNEQFF.